The sample holds many counts of the clone carrying this TCR beta chain. Its antigen is unidentified. This sample was taken from a study of early T cells in non-severe SARS-CoV-2 infection. Regarding the study as a whole: Clonotype matching in VDJdb favored anti-spike CD8 responses and did not capture private and CD4 specificities.

TCRdb used MiXCR to reprocess the 5' RACE reads, holding one entry per CDR3 protein. Among roughly 51,000 distinct CDR3 sequences listed, about 7.8% were seen once. The receptor comes from an adult who was a healthcare worker with PCR-confirmed SARS-CoV-2 infection or an uninfected control (not recorded which). The source material was whole blood.

CDR3 nucleotides: TGTGCCAGCTCACCACCTAGCGCCTACAGGGACGCCAAAAACATTCAGTACTTC. This translates into CASSPPSAYRDAKNIQYF. The chain links TRBV18 to TRBJ2-4; TRBD1 might be the D (6 bases). V shed 0 bases and J shed 1 base, with 16 bases lying between them. The germline V gene encodes CDR1 KGHSH and CDR2 LQKENI. The CDR3 spans 18 residues.